The 23 T cell receptor beta chains in this list originate from one sample, sequenced in a study of T cells in women clearing cervical HPV infection. Sequencing was performed with immunoSEQ multiplex PCR; in TCRdb, only in-frame clones are kept and a portion is missing. The table lists approximately 35,000 clones. The sequencing sample was made of blood buffy coat. Receptors were obtained from a woman aged 18 to 75 with a cervical HPV16 infection that either progressed to CIN3+ or cleared (not recorded which).

Concerning this clone: The missing CDR3 end, 3 residues past where the read stops, is filled in from the germline J gene. The same CDR3 is also encoded by other DNA sequences in this sample. The rearrangement joins TRBV5-6 to TRBJ2-7; 7 bases match TRBD1. This CDR3 is 14 amino acids long. V trimming: 4 bases; J trimming: 5 bases; junction bases outside the gene matches: 9. CDR1 and CDR2 from the germline V gene are SGHDT and YYEEEE. Here the CDR3 reads CASSLRQGSHEQYF. The CDR3 bases that were read are TGTGCCAGCAGCCTTAGACAGGGTTCGCACGAG.

On this clone itself: The sequence runs out 3 residues before the end of the CDR3; the remainder is reconstructed from the germline J gene. The rearrangement links TRBV6-2 or TRBV6-3 to TRBJ1-1, with TRBD1 as a possible D gene (6 bases). The V gene lost 5 bases and the J gene lost 4 bases, with 20 bases spanning the gap. CDR1 MNHEY and CDR2 SVGEGT come from the germline V gene. This CDR3 comprises 16 residues. The part of the CDR3 DNA that was read is TGTGCCAGCAGTGCACCCCCAGGACAGAGGAGCACTGAA. Protein sequence: CASSAPPGQRSTE. The CDR3 reads in full as CASSAPPGQRSTEAFF.

Concerning this clone: The read ends 3 residues shy of where the CDR3 ends; the end is completed using the germline J gene. J is TRBJ2-2 and V is TRBV5-6; 7 bases are a match to TRBD2. The CDR3 is 14 residues long. Trimming removed 7 bases from V and 1 base from J; junction bases left unmatched: 4. Germline CDR1 and CDR2: SGHDT and YYEEEE. The sequenced part of the CDR3 DNA is TGTGCCAGCCGTGGACTAGAGAACACCGGGGAG. Residues: CASRGLENTGE. The CDR3 in its entirety is CASRGLENTGELFF.

The CDR3 loop reads CASSRGGQGDIQYF. The part of the CDR3 DNA that was read is TGTGCCAGCAGCCGGGGAGGACAGGGAGACATT. V and J are TRBV5-4 and TRBJ2-4; the match to TRBD1 covers 8 bases. The missing CDR3 end, 3 residues past where the read stops, is filled in from the germline J gene. CDR1 is SGHNT, CDR2 YYREEE, per germline (reference sequence). There are 14 residues in the CDR3. V lost 4 bases to trimming and J lost 8 bases; unmatched junction nucleotides: 8.

On this clone itself: Read coverage stops 3 residues before the CDR3 terminus; the germline J gene supplies the remainder. The chain combines TRBV20-1 with TRBJ2-7, with TRBD2 matching 8 bases. Germline V gives CDR1 DFQATT, CDR2 SNEGSKA (reference sequence). J was trimmed by 6 bases and V by 0 bases; bases with no gene match: 10. The CDR3 is 15 amino acids. The sequenced part of the CDR3 DNA is TGCAGTGCTAGAGATAGTAAGCGGGGGTTCGGCGAG. Amino acids: CSARDSKRGFGE. From start to end, the CDR3 is CSARDSKRGFGEQYF.

About this clone itself: Read coverage stops 3 residues before the CDR3 terminus; the germline J gene supplies the remainder. This chain connects TRBV19 to TRBJ1-1, with 9 bases lining up with TRBD1. This CDR3 region has 15 residues. Germline CDR1 LNHDA, CDR2 SQIVND (reference sequence). The covered CDR3 bases are TGTGCCAGTAGTGAGGGACAGGGCCAAATCTACGAG. Its protein is CASSEGQGQIYE. The entire CDR3 protein reads CASSEGQGQIYEAFF. Based on the CDR3 plus reference TRBV19 and TRBJ1-1, the full variable domain is DGGITQSPKYLFRKEGQNVTLSCEQNLNHDAMYWYRQDPGQGLRLIYYSQIVNDFQKGDIAEGYSVSREKKESFPLTVTSAQKNPTAFYLCASSEGQGQIYEAFFGQGTRLTVV.

Details on this clone: From the germline J gene comes the end of the CDR3, since the read stops 3 residues before it. This chain links TRBV19 with TRBJ1-1, with 7 bases fitting TRBD1. CDR3 length equals 12 residues. The V gene end was trimmed by 4 bases and the J gene end by 7 bases; junction bases not matched to a gene: 3. Germline values: CDR1 LNHDA, CDR2 SQIVND (reference sequence). CDR3 bases read: TGTGCCAGTAGTAAAACAGGGGATGAA. As protein: CASSKTGDE. The entire CDR3 protein reads CASSKTGDEAFF.

Of note for this clone: The read ends 3 residues early relative to the CDR3; the germline J gene fills the gap. This sequence joins TRBV13 and TRBJ2-2, with D tentatively TRBD2 (6 bases). CDR3 length: 13 residues. Looked up from germline, CDR1 is PRHDT and CDR2 is FYEKMQ (reference sequence). V lost 4 bases and J 6 bases, leaving 9 bases between the germline ends. CDR3 amino acids: CASSYGGAGELFF. CDR3 DNA (partial): TGTGCCAGCAGCTATGGCGGGGCCGGGGAG.

About this clone: The read finishes 3 residues shy of the CDR3 end, and the germline J gene is used to complete it. The chain joins TRBV5-1 to TRBJ2-7; TRBD1 might be the D (7 bases). The germline gives CDR1 SGHRS, CDR2 YFSETQ. CDR3 length: 15 residues. Between the trimmed V and J ends, which lost 2 bases and 1 base, there was a span of 13 bases. The sequenced part of the CDR3 DNA is TGCGCCAGCAGCTTCAACAGGGGAGGATCCTACGAG. Encoded protein: CASSFNRGGSYE. The CDR3, in full, reads CASSFNRGGSYEQYF.

About this clone itself: The missing CDR3 end, 3 residues past where the read stops, is filled in from the germline J gene. This chain joins TRBV5-1 and TRBJ1-4, with 8 bases aligning to TRBD1. V shed 9 bases, J shed 8 bases, and the junction held 9 bases outside the gene matches. CDR1 SGHRS and CDR2 YFSETQ come from the germline V gene. CDR3 size: 13 residues. CDR3: CATSTGQGEKLFF. The covered CDR3 bases are TGCGCCACCTCTACCGGACAGGGCGAAAAA.

With regard to this clone: The CDR3 end is not reached by the read, which stops 3 residues before it; the germline J gene fills it in. The V gene is TRBV28, the J gene TRBJ2-1; 12 bases align to TRBD1. This CDR3 is 14 amino acids long. Germline V gene lookup returns CDR1 MDHEN and CDR2 SYDVKM. After removal of 7 bases from V and 8 bases from J, the junction contained 6 bases not matched to a gene. CDR3 protein: CASNRDRGRDEQFF. The DNA read from the CDR3 is TGTGCCAGCAACCGGGACAGGGGGCGGGATGAG.

The CDR3 bases that were read are TGTGCCAGCAGAGGAGACGGACAGGGCGGC. Its protein is CASRGDGQGG. The complete CDR3 reads CASRGDGQGGYTF. The rearrangement joins TRBV2 to TRBJ1-2; 8 nucleotides line up with TRBD1. The CDR3 end falls 3 residues outside the read, so it is completed with the germline J gene. Germline CDR1 is SNHLY and CDR2 is FYNNEI. CDR3 size: 13 residues.

About this clone itself: The CDR3 is cut off 3 residues early in the read; its end comes from the germline J gene. J is TRBJ1-1 and V is TRBV4-1; D is ambiguous. Germline values: CDR1 MGHRA, CDR2 YSYEKL. The CDR3 length is 16 residues. The V end was cut by 0 bases, the J end by 4 bases, with 15 bases between. This CDR3 is CASSQDKGLKGTEAFF. The covered CDR3 bases are TGCGCCAGCAGCCAAGATAAGGGTCTTAAGGGCACTGAA.

As for this clone: The CDR3 extends 3 residues past the end of the read, so its final part is completed from the germline J gene. The genes are TRBV20-1 and TRBJ2-5, with 11 bases lining up with TRBD2. V shed 6 bases, J shed 3 bases, and the junction held 3 bases outside the gene matches. The V gene's germline CDR1 is DFQATT and CDR2 SNEGSKA (reference sequence). This CDR3 has 13 residues. This CDR3 reads CSAPGLAEETQYF. The sequenced CDR3 bases are TGCAGTGCCCCGGGACTAGCGGAAGAGACC.

As concerns this clone: The read ends 3 residues early relative to the CDR3; the germline J gene fills the gap. The chain joins TRBV2 to TRBJ1-4, with no clear D. CDR1 is SNHLY, CDR2 FYNNEI, per germline. The V end lost 6 bases, the J end lost 4 bases, and 9 bases lay between the germline ends. The CDR3 covers 13 residues. The CDR3 sequence: CASRTAYNEKLFF. The covered CDR3 bases are TGTGCCAGCAGGACTGCCTATAATGAAAAA.

In regard to this clone: It is unclear where the CDR3 begins or ends on the DNA, so no DNA is shown, and the CDR3 is as TCRdb lists it. The chain combines TRBV20-1 with TRBJ1-1; TRBD1, the D gene given by the table, was not confirmed from the DNA. 12 amino acids form the CDR3, both terminal residues included. Germline assignment: CDR1 DFQATT and CDR2 SNEGSKA (reference sequence). The CDR3 is CSILGLNTEAFF.

With respect to this clone: The CDR3 is cut off 3 residues early in the read; its end comes from the germline J gene. The chain uses TRBV7-6 and TRBJ1-5; tentative D call: TRBD1 (5 bases). V lost 4 bases and J lost 6, with 10 bases in between. The CDR3 has 13 amino acids. Germline V gene sequence: CDR1 SGHVS, CDR2 FNYEAQ. CDR3 DNA (partial): TGTGCCAGCAGCTGGGGGGGGTCTCAGCCC. Amino acids: CASSWGGSQP. The entire CDR3 reads CASSWGGSQPQHF.

A note on this clone: The read ends 3 residues before the CDR3 terminus; that terminus is restored from the germline J gene. The genes are TRBV19 and TRBJ2-1, with 7 bases that match TRBD2. The length of the CDR3 is 14 residues. Germline V lookup: CDR1 LNHDA, CDR2 SQIVND (reference sequence). Trimming at V came to 7 bases and at J to 3 bases, leaving 6 bases not matched to a gene. The chain's CDR3 is CASIGRGDYNEQFF. The sequenced CDR3 bases are TGTGCCAGTATTGGACGGGGGGACTACAATGAG.

Note on this clone: The read gets to within 3 residues of the CDR3 end, and the germline J gene fills in the rest. The sample contains more than one DNA sequence encoding this CDR3. The chain is built from TRBV7-9 and TRBJ1-3; D ambiguous. The CDR3 has 15 amino acids. CDR1 is SEHNR and CDR2 is FQNEAQ in the germline V gene (reference sequence). V dropped 1 base and J dropped 8 bases, with 15 bases sitting between them. CDR3 DNA (partial): TGTGCCAGCAGCTTAGGGGCAGTAAAGGCGCACACC. It codes for CASSLGAVKAHT. The full CDR3 protein is CASSLGAVKAHTIYF.

Points on this clone: Read coverage stops 3 residues before the CDR3 terminus; the germline J gene supplies the remainder. The chain carries TRBV10-3 and TRBJ2-4; a weak D match, TRBD2 (8 bases). The germline V gene has CDR1 ENHRY and CDR2 SYGVKD. The length of the CDR3 is 18 residues. Deletions cut 3 bases from V and 7 bases from J, with 25 bases between. Partial CDR3 DNA: TGTGCCATCAGTGATCGGGAGGGGGCGATCACCCTAGGTAACATT. This translates into CAISDREGAITLGNI. The entire CDR3 protein reads CAISDREGAITLGNIQYF.

As regards this clone: From the germline J gene comes the end of the CDR3, since the read stops 3 residues before it. The rearrangement links TRBV5-1 to TRBJ2-7, with 8 bases identical to TRBD2. The CDR3 spans 15 residues. Germline values: CDR1 SGHRS, CDR2 YFSETQ. Trimming removed 0 bases from V and 5 bases from J; junction bases left unmatched: 7. This CDR3 is CASSLVAAGDNEQYF. Incomplete CDR3 DNA: TGCGCCAGCAGCTTGGTGGCAGCGGGAGACAACGAG.

On this clone: The read terminates 3 residues before the CDR3 end, so the remaining end is supplied by the germline J gene. The chain employs TRBV5-1 and TRBJ2-1; 9 nucleotides align to TRBD1. Trimming removed 3 bases from V and 5 bases from J; junction bases left unmatched: 9. The CDR3 extends over 16 amino acids. Germline V gene lookup returns CDR1 SGHRS and CDR2 YFSETQ. The CDR3 here is CASSWSGTGMDNEQFF. The sequenced part of the CDR3 DNA is TGCGCCAGCAGCTGGAGTGGGACAGGGATGGACAATGAG. The variable domain in full, completed from reference TRBV5-1 and TRBJ2-1, reads KAGVTQTPRYLIKTRGQQVTLSCSPISGHRSVSWYQQTPGQGLQFLFEYFSETQRNKGNFPGRFSGRQFSNSRSEMNVSTLELGDSALYLCASSWSGTGMDNEQFFGPGTRLTVL.

Notes on this clone: The CDR3 is cut off 3 residues early in the read; its end comes from the germline J gene. J is TRBJ2-3 and V is TRBV10-3, with 13 nucleotides matching TRBD2. The germline V gene encodes CDR1 ENHRY and CDR2 SYGVKD. Trimming removed 4 bases from V and 2 bases from J; junction bases left unmatched: 3. CDR3 size: 16 residues. The CDR3 spells CAISVGLAGTTDTQYF. The sequenced part of the CDR3 DNA is TGTGCCATCAGTGTGGGACTAGCGGGGACCACAGATACG.